The 18 T cell receptor beta chains reported below all come from one sample, sequenced in a study of blood T cell repertoires in COVID-19. Sequencing used immunoSEQ multiplex PCR; TCRdb keeps in-frame clones, though not all of them. The sample holds about 83,000 clones; 80% to 90% are singletons and the top ten take around 15%. The sequenced material came from peripheral blood. The receptors shown here come from an elderly woman with acute or convalescent COVID-19.

V gene TRBV6-4 combines with J gene TRBJ1-2, with 11 bases that match TRBD1. The J segment lost 6 bases and the V segment lost 4 bases, leaving 4 bases of the junction unmatched. CDR3 length: 14 amino acids. The germline V gene encodes CDR1 MRHNA and CDR2 SNTAGT. The CDR3 reads CASSGGQGADGYTF. The CDR3 bases are TGTGCCAGCAGTGGCGGACAGGGGGCCGATGGCTACACCTTC.

V is TRBV11-2 and J is TRBJ2-7; the D gene is possibly TRBD1 (6 bases). Trimming cost V 5 bases and J 5 bases, with 16 bases left between them. This CDR3 spans 14 amino acids. Germline V CDR1 and CDR2: SGHAT, FQNNGV. The CDR3 here is CASSPRGLEHEQYF. The CDR3 coding sequence is TGTGCCAGCAGCCCCAGGGGCTTGGAGCACGAGCAGTACTTC. Full variable domain (remainder filled in from reference TRBV11-2 and TRBJ2-7): EAGVAQSPRYKIIEKRQSVAFWCNPISGHATLYWYQQILGQGPKLLIQFQNNGVVDDSQLPKDRFSAERLKGVDSTLKIQPAKLEDSAVYLCASSPRGLEHEQYFGPGTRLTVT.

The chain joins TRBV9 to TRBJ1-3, with D perhaps TRBD1 (5 bases). The CDR3 is made up of 15 amino acids. The V end lost 0 bases, the J end lost 8 bases, and 15 bases lay between the germline ends. Per germline, CDR1 SGDLS and CDR2 YYNGEE. The CDR3 nucleotides read TGTGCCAGCAGCGTAGCTTACGGGGGAGATTACACCATATATTTT. Translated: CASSVAYGGDYTIYF.

The chain carries TRBV30 and TRBJ1-3, with D uncertain. Germline CDR1 reads GTSNPN; CDR2 reads SVGIG (reference sequence). CDR3 length: 12 residues. V lost 4 bases and J lost 2, with 6 bases in between. CDR3 DNA sequence: TGTGCCTGGAAGGCGGCTGGAAACACCATATATTTT. Encoded protein: CAWKAAGNTIYF.

The chain joins TRBV18 to TRBJ1-3, with D perhaps TRBD1 (5 bases). Trimming took off 5 bases at V and 0 bases at J, with 14 bases between the two ends. Germline CDR1 is KGHSH and CDR2 is LQKENI. This CDR3 comprises 16 residues. Here the CDR3 DNA reads TGTGCCAGCTCATCGACAGAGTCTCTCTCTGGAAACACCATATATTTT. Translating gives CASSSTESLSGNTIYF.

The J gene is TRBJ2-1, the V gene TRBV7-8; D possibly corresponds to TRBD1 (6 bases). The germline V gene has CDR1 SGHVS and CDR2 FQNEAQ. Trimming removed 2 bases at V and 2 bases at J, with 19 bases between. The CDR3 runs to 18 residues. The CDR3 nucleotides read TGTGCCAGCAGCTTATACCCAGGGGCTGCCGTCACCTACAATGAGCAGTTCTTC. It specifies CASSLYPGAAVTYNEQFF.

This clone was seen a single time. The rearrangement joins TRBV14 to TRBJ2-5; D gene uncertain. Trimming removed 4 bases at V and 2 bases at J, with 11 bases between. This CDR3 comprises 14 residues. Germline V gene sequence: CDR1 SGHDN, CDR2 FVKESK. In DNA form, the CDR3 reads TGTGCCAGCAGCCGACAAGCATTACAAGAGACCCAGTACTTC. It codes for CASSRQALQETQYF.

This clone was detected only a few times. The J gene is TRBJ2-1, the V gene TRBV11-2, with 7 positions matching TRBD2. The junction had 8 bases not matched to a gene; V was cut back by 5 bases and J by 10 bases. The CDR3 sequence is 13 residues long. CDR1 and CDR2 (germline): SGHAT, FQNNGV. The CDR3 nucleotides read TGTGCCAGCAGCAAGACTAGCTCCGGAGAGCAGTTCTTC. Translated: CASSKTSSGEQFF.

J is TRBJ1-2 and V is TRBV11-2, with 7 bases aligning to TRBD1. Germline V gene lookup returns CDR1 SGHAT and CDR2 FQNNGV. After removal of 6 bases from V and 4 bases from J, the junction contained 8 bases not matched to a gene. The CDR3 loop spans 14 amino acids. The CDR3 sequence: CASRPQQGRYGYTF. CDR3 coding DNA: TGTGCCAGCAGACCTCAACAGGGGCGCTATGGCTACACCTTC.

This clone has a handful of counts. This chain uses TRBV18 with TRBJ2-1; the D gene is possibly TRBD2 (6 bases). The CDR3 is made up of 14 amino acids. From germline, CDR1 is KGHSH and CDR2 LQKENI. Trimming shortened V by 3 bases and J by 8 bases, and 14 bases separated the two germline ends. The CDR3 region is CASSPSRGMDEQFF. The CDR3 coding sequence is TGTGCCAGCTCACCTAGCCGGGGGATGGATGAGCAGTTCTTC. The entire variable domain, with the rest obtained from reference TRBV18 and TRBJ2-1, is as follows: NAGVMQNPRHLVRRRGQEARLRCSPMKGHSHVYWYRQLPEEGLKFMVYLQKENIIDESGMPKERFSAEFPKEGPSILRIQQVVRGDSAAYFCASSPSRGMDEQFFGPGTRLTVL.

The V call is TRBV5-1, the J call TRBJ2-3, with 8 positions matching TRBD1. J gave up 4 bases and V 4 bases, and 8 bases lay outside the gene matches. The CDR3 contains 15 residues. The germline gives CDR1 SGHRS, CDR2 YFSETQ. CDR3: CASSLRDRSSDTQYF. The CDR3 DNA reads TGCGCCAGCAGCCTCCGGGACAGGAGTTCAGATACGCAGTATTTT.

Of note for this clone: The sample contains more than one DNA sequence encoding this CDR3. This chain joins TRBV5-1 and TRBJ1-3; D is ambiguous. The CDR3 extends over 15 amino acids. The V and J ends lost 0 bases and 0 bases respectively, with 7 bases between them. Germline V gene sequence: CDR1 SGHRS, CDR2 YFSETQ. The CDR3 loop is CASSLGQFSGNTIYF. The CDR3 DNA sequence: TGCGCCAGCAGCTTGGGTCAATTCTCTGGAAACACCATATATTTT.

This CDR3 is CASSQDRGREYEQYF. In nucleotides, the CDR3 is TGTGCCAGCTCTCAGGACAGGGGGCGCGAATACGAGCAGTACTTC. This sequence joins TRBV18 and TRBJ2-7; 11 bases are a match to TRBD1. There are 15 residues in the CDR3. V dropped 6 bases and J dropped 4; count of bases not matched to a gene: 8. Looked up from germline, CDR1 is KGHSH and CDR2 is LQKENI.

J is TRBJ2-7 and V is TRBV5-1, with TRBD1 identical over 8 bases. Germline V gene lookup returns CDR1 SGHRS and CDR2 YFSETQ. The CDR3 runs 14 residues. V lost 4 bases to trimming and J lost 0 bases; unmatched junction nucleotides: 3. The CDR3 region is CASSNRGSSYEQYF. The CDR3 DNA reads as TGCGCCAGCAGCAACAGGGGGAGCTCCTACGAGCAGTACTTC. Variable domain in full (rest from reference TRBV5-1 and TRBJ2-7): KAGVTQTPRYLIKTRGQQVTLSCSPISGHRSVSWYQQTPGQGLQFLFEYFSETQRNKGNFPGRFSGRQFSNSRSEMNVSTLELGDSALYLCASSNRGSSYEQYFGPGTRLTVT.

This clone was seen a handful of times. The CDR3 spells CASSLEQFRTGNTIYF. Written as DNA, the CDR3 is TGTGCCAGCAGCTTAGAACAGTTTCGAACTGGAAACACCATATATTTT. This chain joins TRBV7-6 and TRBJ1-3; the D is unclear. V was trimmed by 1 base and J by 2 bases, leaving 12 bases between them. There are 16 residues in the CDR3. Germline assignment: CDR1 SGHVS and CDR2 FNYEAQ.

J is TRBJ1-2 and V is TRBV28, with TRBD1 matching over 9 bases. Germline-derived CDR1 and CDR2 are MDHEN and SYDVKM. Trimming removed 8 bases from V and 6 bases from J; junction bases left unmatched: 7. There are 13 residues in the CDR3. The CDR3 sequence is CASQSGTGNGYTF. The CDR3 DNA reads as TGTGCCAGCCAATCCGGGACAGGGAATGGCTACACCTTC.

This chain uses TRBV7-9 with TRBJ2-7; TRBD1 might be the D (6 bases). Trimming left V 2 bases short and J 0 bases short, with 11 bases between. The germline gives CDR1 SEHNR, CDR2 FQNEAQ (reference sequence). This CDR3 is built from 15 residues. Written as DNA, the CDR3 is TGTGCCAGCAGCTTAATGACAGGTTACTCCTACGAGCAGTACTTC. This codes for CASSLMTGYSYEQYF.

V usage is TRBV7-9 and J usage is TRBJ2-3; 10 bases match TRBD2. This CDR3 spans 16 amino acids. The germline CDR1 and CDR2 sequences are SEHNR and FQNEAQ (reference sequence). Trimming removed 1 base from V and 2 bases from J; junction bases left unmatched: 3. The CDR3 reads CASSLELAGDTDTQYF. CDR3 bases: TGTGCCAGCAGCTTAGAGCTAGCGGGGGACACAGATACGCAGTATTTT.